This TCR beta chain was retrieved from a study of CD8 T cells in ankylosing spondylitis. Whole-study results and caveats: Typical of ankylosing spondylitis blood, it appeared, was a TCR beta motif of under 10 highly homologous variants.

TCRdb reprocessed the 5' RACE reads with MiXCR, giving one entry per CDR3 protein. The table has some 140,000 distinct CDR3 sequences, 17% seen once. Concerning this clonotype itself: Its specificity is unknown.

The sequence was obtained from a male donor with ankylosing spondylitis. Material for sequencing was blood, either unsorted or a sorted T cell fraction (not recorded which).

The CDR3 region is CASLGPDNEQFF. Here the CDR3 DNA reads TGTGCCAGTTTGGGACCGGACAATGAGCAGTTCTTC. V and J are TRBV7-9 and TRBJ2-1, with D perhaps assigned TRBD1 or TRBD2 (5 bases each). The CDR3 totals 12 residues. The germline V gene has CDR1 SEHNR and CDR2 FQNEAQ (reference sequence). The V end was cut by 9 bases, the J end by 5 bases, with 11 bases between.